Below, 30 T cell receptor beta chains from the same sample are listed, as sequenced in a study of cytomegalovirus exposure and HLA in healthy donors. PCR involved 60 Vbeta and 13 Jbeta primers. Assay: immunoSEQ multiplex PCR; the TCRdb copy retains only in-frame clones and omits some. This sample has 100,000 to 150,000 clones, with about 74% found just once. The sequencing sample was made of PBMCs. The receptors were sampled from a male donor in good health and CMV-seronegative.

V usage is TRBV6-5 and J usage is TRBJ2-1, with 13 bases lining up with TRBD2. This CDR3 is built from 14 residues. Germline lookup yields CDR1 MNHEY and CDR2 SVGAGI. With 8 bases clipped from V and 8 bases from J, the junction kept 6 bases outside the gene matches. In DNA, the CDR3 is TGTGCCAGCGGAGGGACTAGCGGGATCGATGAGCAGTTCTTC. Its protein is CASGGTSGIDEQFF.

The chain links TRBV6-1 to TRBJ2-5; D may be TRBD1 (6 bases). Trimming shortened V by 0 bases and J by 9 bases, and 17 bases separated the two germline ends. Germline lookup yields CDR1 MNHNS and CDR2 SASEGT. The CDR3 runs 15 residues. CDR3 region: CASSEAWQHPGAQYF. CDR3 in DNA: TGTGCCAGCAGTGAAGCTTGGCAGCACCCAGGGGCCCAGTACTTC.

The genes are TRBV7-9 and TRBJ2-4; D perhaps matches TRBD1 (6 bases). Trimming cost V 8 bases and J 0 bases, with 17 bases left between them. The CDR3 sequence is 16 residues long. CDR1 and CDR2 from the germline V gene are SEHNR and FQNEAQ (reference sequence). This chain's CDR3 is CASASLGQIAKNIQYF. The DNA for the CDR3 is TGTGCCAGCGCCAGCCTAGGACAGATAGCCAAAAACATTCAGTACTTC.

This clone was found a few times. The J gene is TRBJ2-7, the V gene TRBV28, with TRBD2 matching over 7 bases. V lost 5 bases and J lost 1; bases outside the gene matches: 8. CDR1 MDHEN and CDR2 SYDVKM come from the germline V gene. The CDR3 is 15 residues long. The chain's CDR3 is CASSIHGGGSYEQYF. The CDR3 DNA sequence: TGTGCCAGCAGTATACACGGGGGAGGGTCCTACGAGCAGTACTTC.

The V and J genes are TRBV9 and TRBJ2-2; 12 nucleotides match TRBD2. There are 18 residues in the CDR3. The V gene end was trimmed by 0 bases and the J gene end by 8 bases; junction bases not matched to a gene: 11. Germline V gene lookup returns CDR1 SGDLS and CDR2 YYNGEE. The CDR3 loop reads CASSVDPWTSGMAGELFF. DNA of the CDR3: TGTGCCAGCAGCGTAGACCCCTGGACTAGCGGGATGGCTGGGGAGCTGTTTTTT.

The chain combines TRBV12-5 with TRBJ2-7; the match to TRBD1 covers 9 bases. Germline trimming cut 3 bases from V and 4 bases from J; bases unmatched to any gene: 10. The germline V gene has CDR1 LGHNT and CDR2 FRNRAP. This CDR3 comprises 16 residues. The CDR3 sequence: CASGFRGTGRNYEQYF. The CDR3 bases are TGTGCTAGTGGTTTTCGAGGGACAGGGAGAAATTACGAGCAGTACTTC.

CDR3 in amino acids: CASSPLRGEYADTQYF. CDR3 DNA: TGTGCCAGCAGTCCTCTCCGGGGGGAGTACGCAGATACGCAGTATTTT. The chain recombines TRBV6-6 with TRBJ2-3; 7 bases line up with TRBD2. This CDR3 has 16 residues. Germline V gene lookup returns CDR1 MNHNY and CDR2 SVGAGI (reference sequence). With 5 bases clipped from V and 4 bases from J, the junction kept 12 bases outside the gene matches.

CDR3 residues: CASSLDRLGPTGELFF. The CDR3 nucleotides are TGTGCCAGCAGCTTAGACAGACTAGGTCCCACCGGGGAGCTGTTTTTT. The rearrangement links TRBV11-1 to TRBJ2-2; D may be TRBD2 (6 bases). There are 16 residues in the CDR3. V gave up 1 base and J gave up 4 bases, with 13 bases separating them. Germline CDR1 reads SGHAT; CDR2 reads FQDESV (reference sequence).

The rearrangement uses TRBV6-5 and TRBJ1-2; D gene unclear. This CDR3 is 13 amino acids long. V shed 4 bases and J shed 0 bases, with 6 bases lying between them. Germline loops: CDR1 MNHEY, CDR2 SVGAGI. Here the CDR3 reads CASSSESNYGYTF. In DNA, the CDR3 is TGTGCCAGCAGTTCCGAGTCTAACTATGGCTACACCTTC.

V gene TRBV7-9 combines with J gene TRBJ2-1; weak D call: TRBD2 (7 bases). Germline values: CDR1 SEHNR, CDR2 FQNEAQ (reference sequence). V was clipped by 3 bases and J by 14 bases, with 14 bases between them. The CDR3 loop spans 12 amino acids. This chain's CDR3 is CASSFDGGGEFF. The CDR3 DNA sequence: TGTGCCAGCAGCTTTGATGGGGGGGGCGAGTTCTTC.

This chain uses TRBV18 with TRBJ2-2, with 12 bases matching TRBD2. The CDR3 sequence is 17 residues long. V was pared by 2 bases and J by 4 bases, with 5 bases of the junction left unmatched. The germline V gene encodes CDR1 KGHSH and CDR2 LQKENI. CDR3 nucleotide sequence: TGTGCCAGCTCACCATCTAGCGGGAGGGTGTTCACCGGGGAGCTGTTTTTT. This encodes CASSPSSGRVFTGELFF.

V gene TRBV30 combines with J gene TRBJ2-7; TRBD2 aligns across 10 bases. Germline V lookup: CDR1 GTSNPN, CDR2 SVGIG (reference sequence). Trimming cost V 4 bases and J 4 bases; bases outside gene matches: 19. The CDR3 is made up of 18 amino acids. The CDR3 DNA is TGTGCCTGGACCTCCCCGAGAGCGGGAGGGATCAGAAAATACGAGCAGTACTTC. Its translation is CAWTSPRAGGIRKYEQYF.

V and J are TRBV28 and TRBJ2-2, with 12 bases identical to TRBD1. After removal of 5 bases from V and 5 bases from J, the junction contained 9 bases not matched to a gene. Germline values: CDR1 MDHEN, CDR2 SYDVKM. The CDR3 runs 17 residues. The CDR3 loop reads CASSAPGQGAFTGELFF. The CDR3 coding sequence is TGTGCCAGCAGTGCACCGGGACAGGGGGCTTTTACCGGGGAGCTGTTTTTT.

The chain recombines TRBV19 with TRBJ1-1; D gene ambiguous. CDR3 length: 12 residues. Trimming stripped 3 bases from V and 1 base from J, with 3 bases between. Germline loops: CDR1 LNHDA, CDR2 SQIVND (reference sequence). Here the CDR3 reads CASSIKNTEAFF. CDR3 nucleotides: TGTGCCAGTAGTATCAAGAACACTGAAGCTTTCTTT.

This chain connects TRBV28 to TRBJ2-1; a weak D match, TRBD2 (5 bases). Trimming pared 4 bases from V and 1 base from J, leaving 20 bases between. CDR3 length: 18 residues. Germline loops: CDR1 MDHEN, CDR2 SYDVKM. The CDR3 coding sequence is TGTGCCAGCAGTTCAACTAGTACCGAGAGCCGGTCCTACAATGAGCAGTTCTTC. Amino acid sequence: CASSSTSTESRSYNEQFF.

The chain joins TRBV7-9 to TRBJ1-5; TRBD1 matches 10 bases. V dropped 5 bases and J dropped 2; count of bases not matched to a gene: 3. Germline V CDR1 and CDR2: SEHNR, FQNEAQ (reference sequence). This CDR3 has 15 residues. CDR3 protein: CASSPGTGGNQPQHF. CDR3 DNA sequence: TGTGCCAGCAGCCCCGGGACAGGGGGCAATCAGCCCCAGCATTTT.

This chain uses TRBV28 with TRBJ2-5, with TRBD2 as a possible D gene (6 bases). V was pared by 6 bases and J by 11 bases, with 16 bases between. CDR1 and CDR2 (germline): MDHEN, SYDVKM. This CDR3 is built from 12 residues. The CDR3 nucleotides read TGTGCCAGCAGGGAGGGGACGAGGGAGCAGTACTTC. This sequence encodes CASREGTREQYF.

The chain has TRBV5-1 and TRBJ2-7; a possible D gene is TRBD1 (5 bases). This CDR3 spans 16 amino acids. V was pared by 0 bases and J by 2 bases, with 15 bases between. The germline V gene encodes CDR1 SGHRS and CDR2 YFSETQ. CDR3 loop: CASSLEALDTTYEQYF. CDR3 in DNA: TGCGCCAGCAGCTTGGAAGCTCTGGACACGACCTACGAGCAGTACTTC. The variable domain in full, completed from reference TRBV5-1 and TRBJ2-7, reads KAGVTQTPRYLIKTRGQQVTLSCSPISGHRSVSWYQQTPGQGLQFLFEYFSETQRNKGNFPGRFSGRQFSNSRSEMNVSTLELGDSALYLCASSLEALDTTYEQYFGPGTRLTVT.

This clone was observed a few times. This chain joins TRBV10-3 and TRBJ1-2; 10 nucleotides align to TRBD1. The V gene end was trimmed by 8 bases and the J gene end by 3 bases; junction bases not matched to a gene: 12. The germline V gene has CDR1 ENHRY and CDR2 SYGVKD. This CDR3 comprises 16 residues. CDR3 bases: TGTGCCATCTTGACAGGGGGCCGGGGGGATGACTATGGCTACACCTTC. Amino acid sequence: CAILTGGRGDDYGYTF.

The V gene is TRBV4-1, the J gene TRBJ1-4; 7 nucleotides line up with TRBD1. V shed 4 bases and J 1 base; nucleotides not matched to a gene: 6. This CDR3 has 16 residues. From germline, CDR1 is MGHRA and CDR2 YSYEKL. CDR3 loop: CASSLRAGGTNEKLFF. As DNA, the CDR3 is TGCGCCAGCAGCCTCAGAGCAGGGGGAACTAATGAAAAACTGTTTTTT.

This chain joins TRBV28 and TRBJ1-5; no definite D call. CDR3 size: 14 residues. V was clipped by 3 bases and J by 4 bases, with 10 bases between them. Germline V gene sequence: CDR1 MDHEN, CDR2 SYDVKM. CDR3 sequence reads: CASSFRSRNQPQHF. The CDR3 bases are TGTGCCAGCAGTTTCCGTTCGAGAAATCAGCCCCAGCATTTT.

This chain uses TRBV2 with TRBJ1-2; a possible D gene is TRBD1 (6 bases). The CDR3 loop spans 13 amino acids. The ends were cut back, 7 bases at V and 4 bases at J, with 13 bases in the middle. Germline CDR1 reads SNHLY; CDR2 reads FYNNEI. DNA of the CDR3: TGTGCCAGCATGGGGGCCGGATTCTATGGCTACACCTTC. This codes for CASMGAGFYGYTF. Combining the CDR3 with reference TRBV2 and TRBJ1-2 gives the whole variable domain EPEVTQTPSHQVTQMGQEVILRCVPISNHLYFYWYRQILGQKVEFLVSFYNNEISEKSEIFDDQFSVERPDGSNFTLKIRSTKLEDSAMYFCASMGAGFYGYTFGSGTRLTVV.

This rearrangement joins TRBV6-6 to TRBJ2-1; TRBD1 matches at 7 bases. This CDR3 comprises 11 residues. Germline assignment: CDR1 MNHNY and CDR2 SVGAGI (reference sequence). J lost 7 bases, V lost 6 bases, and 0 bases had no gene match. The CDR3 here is CASRQGNEQFF. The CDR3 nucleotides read TGTGCCAGCAGACAGGGGAATGAGCAGTTCTTC.

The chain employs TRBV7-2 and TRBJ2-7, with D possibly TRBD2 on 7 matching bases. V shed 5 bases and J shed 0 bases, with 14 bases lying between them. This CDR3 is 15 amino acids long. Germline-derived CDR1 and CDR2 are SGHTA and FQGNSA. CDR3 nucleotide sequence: TGTGCCAGCAGCCCGAGGGGGGGTAACTCCTACGAGCAGTACTTC. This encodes CASSPRGGNSYEQYF.

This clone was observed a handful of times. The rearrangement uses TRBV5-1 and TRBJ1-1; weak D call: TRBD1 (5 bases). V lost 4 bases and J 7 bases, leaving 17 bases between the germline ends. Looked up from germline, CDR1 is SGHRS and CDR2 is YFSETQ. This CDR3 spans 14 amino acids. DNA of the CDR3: TGCGCCAGCAGCCAGCACCGCGGGGGAAGTGAAGCTTTCTTT. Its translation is CASSQHRGGSEAFF.

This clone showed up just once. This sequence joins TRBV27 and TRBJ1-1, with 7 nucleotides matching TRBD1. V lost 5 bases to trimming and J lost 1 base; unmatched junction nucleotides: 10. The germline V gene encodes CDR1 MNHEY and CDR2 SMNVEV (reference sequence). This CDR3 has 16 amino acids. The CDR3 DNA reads TGTGCCAGCAGTCGCAACTTACAGGGGTCGAACACTGAAGCTTTCTTT. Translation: CASSRNLQGSNTEAFF.

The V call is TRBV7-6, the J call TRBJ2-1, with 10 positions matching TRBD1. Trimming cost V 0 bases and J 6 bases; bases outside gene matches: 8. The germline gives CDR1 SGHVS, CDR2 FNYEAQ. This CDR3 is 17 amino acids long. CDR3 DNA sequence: TGTGCCAGCAGCTTAGCGCGGGGACAGGGGTTTGGCAATGAGCAGTTCTTC. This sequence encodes CASSLARGQGFGNEQFF.

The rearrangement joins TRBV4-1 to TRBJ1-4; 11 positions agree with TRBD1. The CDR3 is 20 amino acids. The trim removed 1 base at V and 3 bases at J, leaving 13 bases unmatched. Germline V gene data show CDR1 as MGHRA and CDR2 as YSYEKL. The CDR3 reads CASSQVRGQGASWANEKLFF. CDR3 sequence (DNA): TGCGCCAGCAGCCAAGTGAGAGGACAGGGGGCGTCTTGGGCTAATGAAAAACTGTTTTTT.

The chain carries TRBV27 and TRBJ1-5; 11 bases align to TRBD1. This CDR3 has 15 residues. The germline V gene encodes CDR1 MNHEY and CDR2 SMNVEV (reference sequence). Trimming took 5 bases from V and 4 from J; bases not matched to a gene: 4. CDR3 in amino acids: CASSARDRGNQPQHF. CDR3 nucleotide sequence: TGTGCCAGCAGTGCCCGGGACAGGGGGAATCAGCCCCAGCATTTT.

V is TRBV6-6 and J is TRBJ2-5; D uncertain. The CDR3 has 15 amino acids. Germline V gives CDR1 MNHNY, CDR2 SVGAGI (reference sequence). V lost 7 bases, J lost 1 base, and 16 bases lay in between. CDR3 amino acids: CASKEGVLSQETQYF. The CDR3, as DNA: TGTGCCAGCAAAGAAGGTGTACTAAGCCAAGAGACCCAGTACTTC.